These T cell receptor beta chains were read from a single sample in a study of cytomegalovirus exposure and HLA in healthy donors. Profiled with immunoSEQ multiplex PCR; TCRdb holds only in-frame clones, not every one. The table lists 90,000 to 100,000 clones, approximately 80% of them singletons. Input material: PBMCs. The receptors come from a man between 60 and 75 years old in good health and CMV-seropositive. Each CDR3 is given without its conserved first and last residue. The listing skips clone size in some rows; elsewhere it reads once, few, many or a size class.

V	J	length	size	CDR3
TRBV29-1	TRBJ2-7	9	.	SVSDSYEQY
TRBV6-1	TRBJ1-6	13	.	ASSRLTGGDSPLH
TRBV2	TRBJ1-4	14	.	ASSFRQPATNEKLF
TRBV6-1	TRBJ1-6	10	.	ASSGPPEALH
TRBV6-1	TRBJ1-5	12	.	ASSLGQGNQPQH
TRBV5-6	TRBJ1-5	12	few	ASKKRGYNQPQH
TRBV7-8	TRBJ2-1	12	.	ASTISGGASRQF
TRBV7-9	TRBJ1-4	13	.	SSSGTQGAWEKLF
TRBV2	TRBJ2-7	12	.	ASSPMGGGGEQY
TRBV18	TRBJ2-1	13	.	ASSPAQGPYNEQF
TRBV11-2	.	11	once	ASRRTEMREQY
TRBV6-1	TRBJ2-7	9	.	ASKGAYEQY
TRBV6-5	TRBJ2-7	12	.	ASRVTGWSYEQY
TRBV18	TRBJ2-1	13	.	ASSEPTSGAYEQF
TRBV30	TRBJ1-2	13	once	AWREMDRGYYGYT
TRBV5-4	TRBJ1-2	15	few	ASSPSAGGGLNYGYT
TRBV7-2	TRBJ2-7	12	.	ASSPRDRGHEQY
TRBV6-6	TRBJ1-5	10	few	ASSSLYQPQH
TRBV5-4	TRBJ2-7	13	.	ASSLAREGLHEQY
TRBV9	TRBJ2-3	11	.	ASRDTNTDTQY
TRBV28	TRBJ2-3	13	once	ASSPRRRSTDTQY
TRBV5-4	TRBJ2-5	11	.	ASSFDRVETQY
TRBV5-1	TRBJ2-1	15	.	ASSLNSGGASYNEQF